Listed below are T cell receptor beta chains from one sample, sequenced in a study of shared clonotypes between healthy human individuals. Profiling relied on immunoSEQ multiplex PCR, and the TCRdb table lists in-frame clones only, not all of them. The table includes some 2,100,000 clones, roughly 95% detected once. The source material was naive CD4+ T cells sorted from blood. These TCRs come from a man younger than 35 in good health. CDR3s include the opening cysteine and the closing phenylalanine or tryptophan. Each record gives: D gene, J gene, V gene, clone size, CDR3 protein, CDR3 DNA. D genes are given only for firm matches. Some rows have no size entry. The others give once, few or many, or a class for an expanded clone.

D: .; J: TRBJ1-1; V: TRBV10-3; size: .; CDR3: CAIRAFMNTEAFF; DNA: TGTGCCATCAGGGCCTTCATGAACACTGAAGCTTTCTTT
D: .; J: TRBJ1-6; V: TRBV9; size: .; CDR3: CASSVGRSPSPLHF; DNA: TGTGCCAGCAGCGTAGGCAGGTCCCCTTCACCCCTCCACTTT
D: .; J: TRBJ1-6; V: TRBV30; size: .; CDR3: CAWRPTQGYSPLHF; DNA: TGTGCCTGGAGACCGACACAAGGTTATTCACCCCTCCACTTT
D: .; J: TRBJ2-5; V: TRBV27; size: .; CDR3: CASSLSRPGATQYF; DNA: TGTGCCAGCAGTTTATCCAGGCCCGGAGCGACCCAGTACTTC
D: .; J: TRBJ2-2; V: TRBV27; size: .; CDR3: CASSLSGWNTGELFF; DNA: TGTGCCAGCAGTTTGTCAGGGTGGAACACCGGGGAGCTGTTTTTT
D: TRBD1; J: TRBJ2-7; V: TRBV27; size: few; CDR3: CASSLGQFYEQYF; DNA: TGTGCCAGCAGCCTGGGACAGTTCTACGAGCAGTACTTC
D: .; J: TRBJ2-7; V: TRBV10-1; size: .; CDR3: CASSESTVYEQYF; DNA: TGCGCCAGCAGTGAGTCGACCGTTTACGAGCAGTACTTC
D: .; J: TRBJ1-5; V: TRBV4-1; size: .; CDR3: CASSQVGTAQPQHF; DNA: TGCGCCAGCAGCCAAGTGGGAACAGCACAGCCCCAGCATTTT
D: TRBD1; J: TRBJ2-2; V: TRBV6-6; size: .; CDR3: CASSPNRGRNTGELFF; DNA: TGTGCCAGCAGTCCGAACAGGGGGCGCAACACCGGGGAGCTGTTTTTT
D: .; J: TRBJ2-3; V: TRBV7-7; size: .; CDR3: CASSLGALDTQYF; DNA: TGTGCTAGCAGCTTGGGGGCGTTGGATACGCAGTATTTT
D: TRBD1; J: TRBJ2-7; V: TRBV18; size: .; CDR3: CASSPMTGSGSYEQYF; DNA: TGTGCCAGCTCACCCATGACAGGGTCTGGCTCCTACGAGCAGTACTTC
D: .; J: TRBJ1-1; V: TRBV11-2; size: .; CDR3: CASSLGSNTEAFF; DNA: TGTGCCAGCAGCTTGGGGTCGAACACTGAAGCTTTCTTT
D: TRBD1; J: TRBJ2-7; V: TRBV14; size: .; CDR3: CASSLTGAREQYF; DNA: TGTGCCAGCAGCCTTACAGGGGCCCGTGAGCAGTACTTC
D: TRBD2; J: TRBJ2-5; V: TRBV5-1; size: .; CDR3: CASRRGLAGVETQYF; DNA: TGCGCCAGCAGACGAGGGCTAGCGGGGGTAGAGACCCAGTACTTC
D: .; J: TRBJ1-1; V: TRBV7-9; size: .; CDR3: CAGSLQTTEAFF; DNA: TGTGCCGGCAGCTTACAAACGACTGAAGCTTTCTTT
D: .; J: TRBJ1-2; V: TRBV5-1; size: once; CDR3: CASTVREWVRGYTF; DNA: TGCGCCAGCACGGTCCGTGAATGGGTTCGTGGCTACACCTTC
D: TRBD1; J: TRBJ2-5; V: TRBV6-5; size: .; CDR3: CASNPDRGRETQYF; DNA: TGTGCCAGCAATCCAGACAGGGGGCGAGAGACCCAGTACTTC
D: .; J: TRBJ1-1; V: TRBV28; size: once; CDR3: CASSSPRIGSEAFF; DNA: TGTGCCAGCAGTTCCCCGAGGATTGGTAGTGAAGCTTTCTTT
D: TRBD1; J: TRBJ1-2; V: TRBV29-1; size: .; CDR3: CSVAGGLYGYTF; DNA: TGCAGCGTGGCAGGGGGCCTGTATGGCTACACCTTC
D: .; J: TRBJ1-3; V: TRBV7-9; size: .; CDR3: CASSSSLGNTIYF; DNA: TGTGCCAGCAGCTCCTCTTTAGGAAACACCATATATTTT
D: .; J: TRBJ2-7; V: TRBV30; size: .; CDR3: CAWSVRGAGDEQYF; DNA: TGTGCCTGGAGTGTACGAGGGGCGGGCGACGAGCAGTACTTC
D: .; J: TRBJ2-2; V: TRBV5-1; size: .; CDR3: CASSLDPAGNTGELFF; DNA: TGCGCCAGCAGCTTGGATCCAGCGGGGAACACCGGGGAGCTGTTTTTT
D: .; J: TRBJ1-5; V: TRBV2; size: few; CDR3: CASSGMGNQPQHF; DNA: TGTGCCAGCAGTGGGATGGGGAATCAGCCCCAGCATTTT
D: TRBD1; J: TRBJ2-5; V: TRBV5-1; size: .; CDR3: CASSTGTGGAETQYF; DNA: TGCGCCAGCAGCACCGGGACAGGGGGCGCCGAGACCCAGTACTTC
D: TRBD2; J: TRBJ2-1; V: TRBV7-8; size: .; CDR3: CASSPRLAGGTNEQFF; DNA: TGTGCCAGCAGCCCAAGACTAGCGGGGGGTACAAATGAGCAGTTCTTC
D: .; J: TRBJ1-3; V: TRBV5-1; size: .; CDR3: CASSTLAGGSGNTIYF; DNA: TGCGCCAGCAGCACCCTAGCGGGGGGATCTGGAAACACCATATATTTT
D: .; J: TRBJ2-5; V: TRBV28; size: .; CDR3: CASNVRARETQYF; DNA: TGTGCCAGCAATGTCAGGGCTCGAGAGACCCAGTACTTC
D: TRBD1; J: TRBJ1-4; V: TRBV5-1; size: .; CDR3: CASSTQPGQGSEKLFF; DNA: TGCGCCAGCAGCACGCAACCGGGACAGGGAAGCGAAAAACTGTTTTTT
D: TRBD1; J: TRBJ1-4; V: TRBV5-4; size: .; CDR3: CASSFGTGNEKLFF; DNA: TGTGCCAGCAGCTTCGGGACAGGAAATGAAAAACTGTTTTTT
D: .; J: TRBJ1-5; V: TRBV30; size: few; CDR3: CAWSVLQDNQPQHF; DNA: TGTGCCTGGAGTGTCCTACAGGATAATCAGCCCCAGCATTTT
D: .; J: TRBJ1-2; V: TRBV6-5; size: once; CDR3: CASTRATGGNGYTF; DNA: TGTGCCAGCACCCGAGCGACAGGCGGTAATGGCTACACCTTC
D: TRBD1; J: TRBJ1-6; V: TRBV18; size: .; CDR3: CASSQTGLSSSYNSPLHF; DNA: TGTGCCAGCTCACAGACAGGGTTATCGTCGTCCTATAATTCACCCCTCCACTTT
D: TRBD1; J: TRBJ1-4; V: TRBV5-6; size: .; CDR3: CASSWARTGPPEKLFF; DNA: TGTGCCAGCAGCTGGGCCCGGACAGGGCCACCTGAAAAACTGTTTTTT
D: .; J: TRBJ1-2; V: TRBV7-2; size: .; CDR3: CASSLTVYGYTF; DNA: TGTGCCAGCAGCTTGACAGTGTATGGCTACACCTTC
D: .; J: TRBJ2-1; V: TRBV4-3; size: .; CDR3: CASSQDFVSNNEQFF; DNA: TGCGCCAGCAGCCAAGATTTCGTGTCCAACAATGAGCAGTTCTTC
D: .; J: TRBJ2-1; V: TRBV6-1; size: once; CDR3: CASSERPGENNEQFF; DNA: TGTGCCAGCAGTGAAAGGCCTGGGGAGAACAATGAGCAGTTCTTC
D: .; J: TRBJ1-1; V: TRBV18; size: .; CDR3: CASSPSWGTEAFF; DNA: TGTGCCAGCTCACCAAGCTGGGGCACTGAAGCTTTCTTT
D: .; J: TRBJ2-2; V: TRBV5-1; size: .; CDR3: CASSLTSWTGELFF; DNA: TGCGCCAGCAGCTTAACGAGTTGGACCGGGGAGCTGTTTTTT
D: .; J: TRBJ1-5; V: TRBV10-2; size: .; CDR3: CASSELNQPQHF; DNA: TGCGCCAGCAGTGAGTTAAATCAGCCCCAGCATTTT
D: .; J: TRBJ2-5; V: TRBV7-8; size: .; CDR3: CASSFGGGETQYF; DNA: TGTGCCAGCAGCTTTGGGGGCGGGGAGACCCAGTACTTC
D: .; J: TRBJ1-2; V: TRBV7-2; size: .; CDR3: CASSSPDINSRGYTF; DNA: TGTGCCAGCAGCTCCCCGGACATTAACTCGAGGGGCTACACCTTC
D: .; J: TRBJ1-1; V: TRBV2; size: .; CDR3: CASQRGAENTEAFF; DNA: TGTGCCAGCCAACGGGGGGCCGAGAACACTGAAGCTTTCTTT
D: .; J: TRBJ2-2; V: TRBV15; size: .; CDR3: CATSRVEKATGELFF; DNA: TGTGCCACCAGCAGAGTTGAGAAAGCGACCGGGGAGCTGTTTTTT
D: TRBD1; J: TRBJ2-5; V: TRBV29-1; size: .; CDR3: CSVPGQGLETQYF; DNA: TGCAGCGTCCCGGGACAGGGGTTGGAGACCCAGTACTTC
D: .; J: TRBJ1-5; V: TRBV30; size: .; CDR3: CAWSGAQNQPQHF; DNA: TGTGCCTGGAGTGGGGCCCAGAATCAGCCCCAGCATTTT
D: .; J: TRBJ1-2; V: TRBV6-5; size: .; CDR3: CASSYGDGTSSEGYTF; DNA: TGTGCCAGCAGTTATGGGGACGGAACCTCTAGCGAAGGCTACACCTTC
D: TRBD1; J: TRBJ1-4; V: TRBV19; size: few; CDR3: CASSSQTGGDEKLFF; DNA: TGTGCCAGTAGTTCCCAGACAGGGGGCGATGAAAAACTGTTTTTT
D: .; J: TRBJ2-7; V: TRBV21-1; size: .; CDR3: CASSKPPSPLGYEQYF; DNA: TGTGCCAGCAGCAAACCCCCCAGCCCCCTTGGCTACGAGCAGTACTTC
D: .; J: TRBJ1-2; V: TRBV20-1; size: .; CDR3: CSAREGIPYTF; DNA: TGCAGTGCTAGAGAGGGAATCCCCTACACCTTC
D: .; J: TRBJ2-1; V: TRBV7-8; size: .; CDR3: CASSLGNLYNEQFF; DNA: TGTGCCAGCAGCCTCGGGAACCTTTACAATGAGCAGTTCTTC
D: TRBD1; J: TRBJ2-3; V: TRBV11-2; size: .; CDR3: CASSLLGGRSVTTDTQYF; DNA: TGTGCCAGCAGCCTATTAGGGGGCAGGTCCGTTACCACAGATACGCAGTATTTT
D: TRBD2; J: TRBJ2-1; V: TRBV6-1; size: .; CDR3: CASSDRGGRYNEQFF; DNA: TGTGCCAGCAGTGATCGCGGGGGGCGGTACAATGAGCAGTTCTTC
D: .; J: TRBJ1-6; V: TRBV11-2; size: .; CDR3: CASSFGAQTENYSPLHF; DNA: TGTGCCAGCAGCTTTGGGGCCCAAACAGAGAATTATTCACCCCTCCACTTT
D: .; J: TRBJ2-7; V: TRBV6-6; size: once; CDR3: CASSYHPGQYF; DNA: TGTGCCAGCAGTTACCATCCCGGGCAGTACTTC
D: TRBD1; J: TRBJ1-2; V: TRBV7-9; size: .; CDR3: CASSSDRGQAYGYTF; DNA: TGTGCCAGCAGCTCCGACAGGGGGCAAGCCTATGGCTACACCTTC
D: .; J: TRBJ1-6; V: TRBV4-3; size: .; CDR3: CASSQAPGYSPLHF; DNA: TGCGCCAGCAGCCAAGCCCCAGGTTACTCACCCCTCCACTTT
D: TRBD1; J: TRBJ1-1; V: TRBV5-6; size: .; CDR3: CASSYLDREPLNTEAFF; DNA: TGTGCCAGCAGCTATTTGGACAGGGAACCCTTGAACACTGAAGCTTTCTTT
D: .; J: TRBJ2-7; V: TRBV4-1; size: .; CDR3: CASSQEHGYEQYF; DNA: TGCGCCAGCAGCCAAGAACACGGTTACGAGCAGTACTTC
D: TRBD2; J: TRBJ2-1; V: TRBV10-2; size: .; CDR3: CASSSGLASGSEQFF; DNA: TGCGCCAGCAGTTCGGGACTAGCGAGCGGTAGTGAGCAGTTCTTC